This T cell receptor (beta chain) was sequenced during a study of blood T cell repertoires in COVID-19. Study summary: Sites in the United States, Italy and Spain provided acute and convalescent COVID-19 samples.

Measured with immunoSEQ multiplex PCR; TCRdb has only the in-frame clones, and not every one. The repertoire consists of roughly 330,000 clones, with about 83% occurring once and the leading ten covering roughly 1.2%. The germline CDR1 and CDR2 sequences are ENHRY and SYGVKD. The CDR3 length is 12 residues. The V end was cut by 4 bases, the J end by 7 bases, with 10 bases between. The chain uses TRBV10-3 and TRBJ1-1; tentative D call: TRBD1 (6 bases). This clonotype was sampled from a woman in her fifties or sixties with acute or convalescent COVID-19. Sample: peripheral blood. Written as DNA, the CDR3 is TGTGCCATCAGTGGGGGGCTCAGTGAAGCTTTCTTT. Amino acid sequence: CAISGGLSEAFF.